These 8 T cell receptor beta chains were all obtained from the same sample, sequenced in a study of blood T cells in healthy people across ages (dated by TCRdb to 2014 to 2015). The library was built by means of 5' RACE. Sequencing instrument: Illumina HiSeq 2500. A second about 7 to 12 cycle PCR used a sample-barcoded 5' primer and a J-beta primer mix. TCRdb passed the public sequencing reads through fastp at Q25 and MiXCR, retaining productive beta sequences. Identical CDR3 proteins give one entry, which carries the most common genes and DNA. For this sample there are 250,000 to 300,000 distinct CDR3 sequences; 27% appear just once. 25% to 30% of the sample is held by the ten biggest clonotypes. The sample taken for sequencing was blood. The receptors stem from a woman in her 70s in good health.

At least ten counts were recorded for this clonotype. V and J are TRBV5-1 and TRBJ2-1; 7 bases line up with TRBD2. With 5 bases clipped from V and 12 bases from J, the junction kept 11 bases outside the gene matches. The germline gives CDR1 SGHRS, CDR2 YFSETQ. The CDR3 contains 13 residues. The CDR3 nucleotides read TGCGCCAGCAGACGAGGCGGGGGAGAGGGGCAGTTCTTC. Protein product: CASRRGGGEGQFF.

The chain combines TRBV20-1 with TRBJ1-6, with TRBD1 as a possible D gene (5 bases). Germline CDR1 reads DFQATT; CDR2 reads SNEGSKA (reference sequence). V was pared by 3 bases and J by 5 bases, with 17 bases between. The CDR3 spans 16 residues. The CDR3: CSARSGGGWDNSPLHF. In DNA, the CDR3 is TGCAGTGCTAGGAGCGGGGGGGGGTGGGATAATTCACCCCTCCACTTT.

The rearrangement uses TRBV6-1 and TRBJ1-1; no clear D gene. Per the germline V gene, CDR1 is MNHNS and CDR2 is SASEGT. Trimming pared 4 bases from V and 4 bases from J, leaving 10 bases between. The CDR3 spans 13 residues. In DNA, the CDR3 is TGTGCCAGCAGTGGAGTGCCTAGCACTGAAGCTTTCTTT. Translated, it gives CASSGVPSTEAFF.

Many counts were recorded for this clonotype. V and J are TRBV20-1 and TRBJ1-6, with TRBD1 identical over 7 bases. The junction had 12 bases not matched to a gene; V was cut back by 1 base and J by 6 bases. This CDR3 is 17 amino acids long. CDR1 and CDR2 (germline): DFQATT, SNEGSKA (reference sequence). In DNA, the CDR3 is TGCAGTGCTAGAGTAGGACAGGCCAAAACCGCTAATTCACCCCTCCACTTT. This gives the protein CSARVGQAKTANSPLHF.

The rearrangement links TRBV20-1 to TRBJ1-3; tentative D call: TRBD1 (5 bases). Germline CDR1 reads DFQATT; CDR2 reads SNEGSKA (reference sequence). V gave up 3 bases and J gave up 2 bases, with 8 bases separating them. CDR3 length: 13 residues. Written as DNA, the CDR3 is TGCAGTGCTAGTCAGGGAGCTGGAAACACCATATATTTT. Protein product: CSASQGAGNTIYF.

The J gene is TRBJ1-4, the V gene TRBV5-1; D is undetermined. The V end was cut by 4 bases, the J end by 4 bases, with 11 bases between. This CDR3 spans 14 amino acids. CDR1 and CDR2 from the germline V gene are SGHRS and YFSETQ. DNA of the CDR3: TGCGCCAGCAGCCTAGGACTTATTAATGAAAAACTGTTTTTT. It codes for CASSLGLINEKLFF.

There are many counts of this clonotype. J is TRBJ2-1 and V is TRBV2, with 7 bases lining up with TRBD1. V was clipped by 10 bases and J by 10 bases; unmatched bases: 13. Germline CDR1 and CDR2: SNHLY and FYNNEI. CDR3 length: 13 residues. DNA of the CDR3: TGTGCCACCAAGCTTACAGGGGTTTGGGAGCAGTTCTTC. It specifies CATKLTGVWEQFF.

Only a few counts were recorded for this clonotype. The genes are TRBV20-1 and TRBJ2-5; D is undetermined. The end of the DNA is better explained by TRBJ2-7, so the J call may be wrong. The CDR3 covers 12 residues. The germline V gene encodes CDR1 DFQATT and CDR2 SNEGSKA (reference sequence). The CDR3, as DNA: TGCAGTGCTAGAGAACAAATCTACGAGCAGTACTTC. This translates into CSAREQIYEQYF.